The source of this T cell receptor (beta chain) is a study of T cells expressing NK-cell markers. Whole-study context: Beta-chain profiling covered CD3+CD56+NKG2C+, CD3+CD56+NKG2C- and CD3+CD56-NKG2C+ sorted subsets.

TCRdb reanalyzed the 5' RACE reads and collapses them to one entry per CDR3 protein, without DNA. The sample data list several hundred distinct CDR3 sequences. Germline V lookup: CDR1 GTSNPN, CDR2 SVGIG (reference sequence). The CDR3 has 14 amino acids. The TCR comes from a woman between 18 and 75 years old in good health. Source material: blood T cells: a sorted CD56 or NKG2C T cell subset, CD4+ or CD8+ T cells, or bulk PBMC T cells (not recorded which). J is TRBJ1-2 and V is TRBV30; TCRdb designates TRBD1, a call that cannot be tested without DNA. CDR3: CAWSEGEWSYGYTF.